The 9 T cell receptor beta chains listed next were all sequenced from one sample in a study of T-cell reconstitution after alpha-beta-depleted transplantation in children (dated by TCRdb to about 2016). According to the study, the label for this sample's treatment or condition signals: allogeneic hematopoietic cell transplantation with graft depleted of TCRalphabeta T cells and CD19 B cells. Libraries were prepared through PCR. Sequencing was performed on an Illumina HiSeq 2500. TCR libraries were prepared with molecular barcoding, using unique molecular identifiers to normalize TCRbeta repertoire quantification. TCRdb reprocessed the public reads (quality trimming at Q25 with fastp, clone calling with MiXCR) and kept in-frame beta chains. For every CDR3 protein sequence, its rows merge into one entry that carries the most common genes and DNA. This sample is represented by 500,000 to 750,000 distinct CDR3 sequences; 10% to 15% of them were singletons. The top ten constitute 2% to 2.5% of the sample.

This specimen was PBMCs, mostly from graft donor cells, taken 360 days after TCRalphabeta/CD19-depleted stem cell transplant. Source of these receptors: a male patient aged 10 to 17 who had a stem cell transplant for acute myeloid leukemia, so the T cells may come from the graft donor.

This clonotype was found a few times. This chain connects TRBV20-1 to TRBJ1-2, with D possibly matching TRBD1 (6 bases). The CDR3 loop spans 13 amino acids. Germline V gives CDR1 DFQATT, CDR2 SNEGSKA (reference sequence). Trimming pared 6 bases from V and 0 bases from J, leaving 11 bases between. Here the CDR3 reads CSAIQGTNYGYTF. CDR3 DNA: TGCAGTGCCATACAGGGAACTAACTATGGCTACACCTTC.

This clonotype showed up many times. The chain employs TRBV12-3 or TRBV12-4 and TRBJ2-5; no firm D call. The length of the CDR3 is 14 residues. V was cut by 3 bases and J by 6 bases, with 14 bases left in between. The CDR3 loop is CASSLSVLGKTQYF. In DNA, the CDR3 is TGTGCCAGCAGTTTGTCGGTACTGGGAAAGACCCAGTACTTC.

This clonotype was counted between two and nine times. This chain links TRBV7-9 with TRBJ2-2; 7 bases fit TRBD2. The CDR3 runs to 15 residues. CDR1 SEHNR and CDR2 FQNEAQ come from the germline V gene (reference sequence). Trimming cost V 5 bases and J 5 bases; bases outside gene matches: 8. The CDR3 nucleotides read TGTGCCAGCAGCCCCCGGGAGGTCTTGACCGGGGAGCTGTTTTTT. It translates to CASSPREVLTGELFF. The entire variable domain, with the rest obtained from reference TRBV7-9 and TRBJ2-2, is as follows: DTGVSQNPRHKITKRGQNVTFRCDPISEHNRLYWYRQTLGQGPEFLTYFQNEAQLEKSRLLSDRFSAERPKGSFSTLEIQRTEQGDSAMYLCASSPREVLTGELFFGEGSRLTVL.

This clonotype has just a few counts. The chain links TRBV30 to TRBJ1-3; no definite D call. Germline lookup yields CDR1 GTSNPN and CDR2 SVGIG (reference sequence). V lost 3 bases and J 8 bases, leaving 14 bases between the germline ends. The CDR3 runs 13 residues. In nucleotides, the CDR3 is TGTGCCTGGAGCTCAATCTCGGTGTACACCATATATTTT. Translating gives CAWSSISVYTIYF. Full variable domain (rest looked up from reference TRBV30 and TRBJ1-3): SQTIHQWPATLVQPVGSPLSLECTVEGTSNPNLYWYRQAAGRGLQLLFYSVGIGQISSEVPQNLSASRPQDRQFILSSKKLLLSDSGFYLCAWSSISVYTIYFGEGSWLTVV.

This clonotype was found a few times. V usage is TRBV25-1 and J usage is TRBJ2-3, with 9 bases lining up with TRBD2. The CDR3 runs to 18 residues. Germline V gene lookup returns CDR1 MGHDK and CDR2 SYGVNS. V shed 4 bases, J shed 2 bases, and the junction held 13 bases outside the gene matches. In DNA, the CDR3 is TGTGCCAGCAGTGCACTAGCGGGCCTTGGGGGCGACACAGATACGCAGTATTTT. It encodes CASSALAGLGGDTDTQYF. The full variable domain, its missing parts supplied by reference TRBV25-1 and TRBJ2-3, is EADIYQTPRYLVIGTGKKITLECSQTMGHDKMYWYQQDPGMELHLIHYSYGVNSTEKGDLSSESTVSRIRTEHFPLTLESARPSHTSQYLCASSALAGLGGDTDTQYFGPGTRLTVL.

This rearrangement joins TRBV21-1 to TRBJ2-2; no check of the table's D call, TRBD1, against the DNA was made. TRBV21-1 is listed as a pseudogene. This CDR3 spans 13 amino acids. CDR3 in amino acids: CASVGTRPGELFF. CDR3 sequence (DNA): TGTGCCAGCGTGGGGACAAGGCCCGGGGAGCTGTTTTTT.

This clonotype was counted at least ten times. The rearrangement uses TRBV6-1 and TRBJ2-5; 9 nucleotides line up with TRBD2. Germline V CDR1 and CDR2: MNHNS, SASEGT. With V trimmed by 6 bases and J by 7 bases, 15 bases remained unmatched. The CDR3 is 16 amino acids. The DNA for the CDR3 is TGTGCCAGCAGGCCTGTAGCGGGGGTAACCCCCGGGACCCAGTACTTC. Encoded protein: CASRPVAGVTPGTQYF.

The sample holds a few counts of this clonotype. The V call is TRBV11-2, the J call TRBJ2-1; weak D call: TRBD2 (6 bases). The V and J ends lost 4 bases and 4 bases respectively, with 17 bases between them. The germline V gene encodes CDR1 SGHAT and CDR2 FQNNGV. The CDR3 contains 16 residues. Here the CDR3 reads CASSSRGRVKYNEQFF. Here the CDR3 DNA reads TGTGCCAGCAGCTCGCGGGGCCGGGTTAAGTACAATGAGCAGTTCTTC.

The rearrangement links TRBV15 to TRBJ2-2, with TRBD2 identical over 9 bases. V lost 0 bases, J lost 5 bases, and 7 bases stayed unmatched. CDR1 and CDR2 (germline): LNHNV, YYDKDF (reference sequence). The CDR3 has 17 amino acids. The chain's CDR3 is CATSRDWREGGTGELFF. The CDR3 coding sequence is TGTGCCACCAGCAGAGACTGGCGGGAGGGCGGGACCGGGGAGCTGTTTTTT.